The 24 T cell receptor beta chains reported below all come from one sample, sequenced in a study of Ad26.COV2.S vaccination and SARS-CoV-2 variants. Clones were read by immunoSEQ multiplex PCR, and TCRdb kept only the in-frame ones, dropping some. The sample includes about 500,000 clones, 70% to 90% of them seen just once. Documented treatment: some 20 received Ad26.COV2.S at low or high dose, single or two shots; 5 received placebo; per-sample allocation not given. Samples were taken on day 63 after the first vaccine or placebo injection. This specimen was peripheral blood, taken in a trial of Ad26.COV2.S vaccine versus placebo. Receptors originate from a person aged 18-60 years who received the Ad26.COV2.S COVID-19 vaccine or a placebo.

V and J are TRBV6-6 and TRBJ1-1, with unresolved D. V was pared by 7 bases and J by 1 base, with 10 bases between. Germline V gives CDR1 MNHNY, CDR2 SVGAGI (reference sequence). The CDR3 totals 13 residues. DNA for the CDR3: TGTGCCAGCATTCTTTCCCCGAACACTGAAGCTTTCTTT. Translated: CASILSPNTEAFF.

This clone has only one observation. The rearrangement joins TRBV6-6 to TRBJ1-2; D is unresolved. V was clipped by 1 base and J by 3 bases, with 12 bases between them. The germline V gene encodes CDR1 MNHNY and CDR2 SVGAGI (reference sequence). CDR3 length equals 15 residues. The CDR3 loop is CASSYLLMGDYGYTF. Written as DNA, the CDR3 is TGTGCCAGCAGTTACTTACTTATGGGAGACTATGGCTACACCTTC.

The rearrangement links TRBV4-3 to TRBJ2-3, with D unclear. The CDR3 runs 15 residues. Germline values: CDR1 LGHNA, CDR2 YSLEER. V was cut by 0 bases and J by 0 bases, with 7 bases left in between. The DNA of the CDR3 is TGCGCCAGCAGCCAAGAAACAGCTAGCACAGATACGCAGTATTTT. Its protein product is CASSQETASTDTQYF.

J is TRBJ2-7 and V is TRBV5-4; 8 positions match TRBD1. The germline V gene encodes CDR1 SGHNT and CDR2 YYREEE (reference sequence). With 3 bases clipped from V and 2 bases from J, the junction kept 13 bases outside the gene matches. The CDR3 spans 17 residues. This CDR3 reads CASSSTRGQEDPYEQYF. For the CDR3, the DNA is TGTGCCAGCAGCTCGACCCGGGGACAGGAGGACCCCTACGAGCAGTACTTC.

This clone was seen just once. V gene TRBV19 combines with J gene TRBJ2-3; 8 positions match TRBD2. Trimming cost V 4 bases and J 0 bases; bases outside gene matches: 9. From germline, CDR1 is LNHDA and CDR2 SQIVND (reference sequence). The CDR3 runs to 17 residues. Here the CDR3 DNA reads TGTGCCAGTAGTAGCGGGAGGAGACTGTCTAGCACAGATACGCAGTATTTT. This gives the protein CASSSGRRLSSTDTQYF.

This clone was found once. The rearrangement joins TRBV11-2 to TRBJ1-5; no clear D gene. Per germline, CDR1 SGHAT and CDR2 FQNNGV. V was cut by 0 bases and J by 0 bases, with 9 bases left in between. The length of the CDR3 is 16 residues. DNA of the CDR3: TGTGCCAGCAGCTTAGACGGTCTAAATAGCAATCAGCCCCAGCATTTT. This gives the protein CASSLDGLNSNQPQHF.

The gene calls are TRBV7-2 and TRBJ2-7; 7 nucleotides match TRBD2. The trim removed 4 bases at V and 6 bases at J, leaving 6 bases unmatched. The CDR3 runs 13 residues. The germline CDR1 and CDR2 sequences are SGHTA and FQGNSA. The CDR3 reads CASSSNPGGEQYF. The CDR3 DNA reads TGTGCCAGCAGCTCTAACCCGGGAGGCGAGCAGTACTTC. Based on the CDR3 plus reference TRBV7-2 and TRBJ2-7, the full variable domain is GAGVSQSPSNKVTEKGKDVELRCDPISGHTALYWYRQSLGQGLEFLIYFQGNSAPDKSGLPSDRFSAERTGGSVSTLTIQRTQQEDSAVYLCASSSNPGGEQYFGPGTRLTVT.

The V call is TRBV4-1, the J call TRBJ1-2; a possible D gene is TRBD1 (5 bases). V was pared by 3 bases and J by 7 bases, with 24 bases between. Germline loops: CDR1 MGHRA, CDR2 YSYEKL. This CDR3 is built from 17 residues. The chain's CDR3 is CASSQTRDQGPRAGYTF. The CDR3, as DNA: TGCGCCAGCAGCCAGACGCGAGATCAGGGTCCCCGCGCTGGCTACACCTTC.

CDR3: CASSYSGEQYF. The CDR3 region has the DNA TGTGCCAGCAGTTACTCTGGCGAGCAGTACTTC. The chain uses TRBV6-2 or TRBV6-3 and TRBJ2-7; D unresolved. V was trimmed by 0 bases and J by 6 bases, leaving 3 bases between them. This CDR3 is 11 amino acids long. Per the germline V gene, CDR1 is MNHEY and CDR2 is SVGEGT.

V and J are TRBV5-1 and TRBJ2-1; 16 bases are shared with TRBD2. CDR1 is SGHRS, CDR2 YFSETQ, per germline. The CDR3 runs 18 residues. J lost 7 bases, V lost 2 bases, and 9 bases had no gene match. The CDR3 nucleotides read TGCGCCAGCAGCTTTAGGGGACTAGCGGGAGGGCCGAGGAATGAGCAGTTCTTC. Amino acid sequence: CASSFRGLAGGPRNEQFF.

The CDR3 here is CASSPGTGANEKLFF. The CDR3 DNA follows: TGTGCCAGCAGCCCTGGGACAGGGGCTAATGAAAAACTGTTTTTT. The chain combines TRBV5-8 with TRBJ1-4; 10 bases map to TRBD1. V gave up 4 bases and J gave up 3 bases; unmatched junction bases: 3. This CDR3 is built from 15 residues. CDR1 and CDR2 from the germline V gene are SGHTS and YDEGEE.

The chain combines TRBV4-3 with TRBJ1-5, with TRBD1 identical over 8 bases. CDR1 and CDR2 from the germline V gene are LGHNA and YSLEER. V shed 0 bases and J 6 bases; nucleotides not matched to a gene: 7. This CDR3 is 16 amino acids long. CDR3 nucleotide sequence: TGCGCCAGCAGCCAAGAACCTGGACAGGGTGGTCAGCCCCAGCATTTT. This encodes CASSQEPGQGGQPQHF.

The J gene is TRBJ2-6, the V gene TRBV4-2; no definite D call. Germline CDR1 reads LGHNA; CDR2 reads YNFKEQ. With 0 bases removed from V and 0 bases from J, the gap between germline ends came to 9 bases. This CDR3 is built from 17 residues. CDR3 region: CASSQERMGSGANVLTF. The CDR3 DNA reads TGTGCCAGCAGCCAAGAGCGGATGGGCTCTGGGGCCAACGTCCTGACTTTC.

The rearrangement uses TRBV11-2 and TRBJ2-3, with D possibly matching TRBD2 (6 bases). The CDR3 extends over 12 amino acids. V was pared by 8 bases and J by 5 bases, with 11 bases between. CDR1 and CDR2 (germline): SGHAT, FQNNGV. This chain's CDR3 is CASAPGVDTQYF. Here the CDR3 DNA reads TGTGCCAGCGCTCCGGGGGTAGATACGCAGTATTTT.

This clone was observed a handful of times. The V call is TRBV2, the J call TRBJ1-2, with a weak D call TRBD1 (5 bases). V was shortened by 5 bases and J by 7 bases, with 11 bases between the two germline ends. Germline CDR1 SNHLY, CDR2 FYNNEI. CDR3 size: 12 residues. The CDR3 DNA is TGTGCCAGCAGTCAGGGATTCGGTGGCTACACCTTC. Translating it yields CASSQGFGGYTF.

The chain employs TRBV10-3 and TRBJ2-3; 8 nucleotides agree with TRBD1. CDR3 length: 14 amino acids. Germline lookup yields CDR1 ENHRY and CDR2 SYGVKD. The V segment lost 4 bases and the J segment 3 bases; nucleotides outside the gene matches: 3. The CDR3 bases are TGTGCCATCAGTGCCGGACAGGGAACAGATACGCAGTATTTT. It encodes CAISAGQGTDTQYF.

The chain couples TRBV3-1 (or the pseudogene TRBV3-2) to TRBJ1-6; TRBD1 might be the D (5 bases). CDR1 and CDR2 (germline): LGHDT, YNNKEL (reference sequence). The CDR3 is 15 amino acids. V was clipped by 4 bases and J by 8 bases, with 15 bases between them. CDR3 bases: TGTGCCAGCAGCCTCGGTTGGCTGGGGGATTCACCCCTCCACTTT. It codes for CASSLGWLGDSPLHF.

The chain employs TRBV5-1 and TRBJ1-4; tentatively, D is TRBD1 (5 bases). V dropped 5 bases and J dropped 3 bases, with 17 bases sitting between them. The CDR3 has 16 amino acids. Germline loops: CDR1 SGHRS, CDR2 YFSETQ. The CDR3 reads CASSSRTLGANEKLFF. The CDR3 DNA reads as TGCGCCAGCAGTTCGCGGACGTTAGGGGCTAATGAAAAACTGTTTTTT.

In regard to this clone: This sample also contains other DNA sequences that code for the same CDR3. The chain carries TRBV18 and TRBJ1-1; D ambiguous. The germline CDR1 and CDR2 sequences are KGHSH and LQKENI. V was pared by 2 bases and J by 2 bases, with 3 bases between. The length of the CDR3 is 12 residues. As DNA, the CDR3 is TGTGCCAGCTCACCAAGCAACACTGAAGCTTTCTTT. It codes for CASSPSNTEAFF.

The V gene is TRBV4-1, the J gene TRBJ2-4, with 8 bases matching TRBD2. This CDR3 has 17 amino acids. Germline V gene sequence: CDR1 MGHRA, CDR2 YSYEKL. Trimming cost V 2 bases and J 2 bases; bases outside gene matches: 8. The CDR3 region has the DNA TGCGCCAGCAGCCAACTTTGGCGGGAGGTCTCCAAAAACATTCAGTACTTC. Translated: CASSQLWREVSKNIQYF.

This clone was found once. CDR3 sequence: CASGRSNQPQHF. CDR3 DNA: TGTGCCAGCGGAAGGAGCAATCAGCCCCAGCATTTT. V and J are TRBV12-3 or TRBV12-4 and TRBJ1-5; D gene unclear. The CDR3 has 12 amino acids. Trimming removed 8 bases from V and 1 base from J, with 6 bases in between.

This clone was found once. V and J are TRBV2 and TRBJ1-2; TRBD1 matches at 10 bases. CDR3 length: 13 residues. Per germline, CDR1 SNHLY and CDR2 FYNNEI. Germline trimming cut 4 bases from V and 7 bases from J; bases unmatched to any gene: 3. CDR3 amino acids: CASSGGQGGGYTF. In nucleotides, the CDR3 is TGTGCCAGCAGTGGAGGACAGGGGGGTGGCTACACCTTC.

CDR3 bases: TGTGCCAGCAGGAGAACAGGGGGGCTAAATGAAAAACTGTTTTTT. Amino acids: CASRRTGGLNEKLFF. The V gene is TRBV28, the J gene TRBJ1-4, with TRBD1 identical over 8 bases. Germline values: CDR1 MDHEN, CDR2 SYDVKM. V shed 6 bases, J shed 5 bases, and the junction held 8 bases outside the gene matches. CDR3 length: 15 amino acids. The full variable domain, completed using reference TRBV28 and TRBJ1-4, is DVKVTQSSRYLVKRTGEKVFLECVQDMDHENMFWYRQDPGLGLRLIYFSYDVKMKEKGDIPEGYSVSREKKERFSLILESASTNQTSMYLCASRRTGGLNEKLFFGSGTQLSVL.

The chain recombines TRBV28 with TRBJ2-7; perhaps TRBD1 as D (5 bases). The CDR3 covers 12 residues. Germline V gene lookup returns CDR1 MDHEN and CDR2 SYDVKM. The V gene lost 5 bases and the J gene lost 4 bases, with 9 bases spanning the gap. In DNA form, the CDR3 reads TGTGCCAGCAGTCGACGACAGTACGAGCAGTACTTC. This gives the protein CASSRRQYEQYF.